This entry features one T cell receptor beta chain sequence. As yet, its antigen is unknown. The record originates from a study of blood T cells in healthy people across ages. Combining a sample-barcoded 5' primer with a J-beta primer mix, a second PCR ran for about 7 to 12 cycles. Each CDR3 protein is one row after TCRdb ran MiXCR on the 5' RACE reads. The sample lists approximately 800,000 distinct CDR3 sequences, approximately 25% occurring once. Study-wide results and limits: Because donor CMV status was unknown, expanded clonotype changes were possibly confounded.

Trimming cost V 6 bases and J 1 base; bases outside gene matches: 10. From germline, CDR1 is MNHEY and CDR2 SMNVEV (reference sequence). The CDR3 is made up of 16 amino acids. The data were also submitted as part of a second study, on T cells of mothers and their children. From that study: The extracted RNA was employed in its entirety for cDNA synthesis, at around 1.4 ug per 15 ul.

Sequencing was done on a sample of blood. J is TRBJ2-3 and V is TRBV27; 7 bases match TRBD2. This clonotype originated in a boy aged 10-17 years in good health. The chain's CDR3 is CASRGGQRGGTDTQYF. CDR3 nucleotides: TGTGCCAGCAGGGGTGGGCAGCGGGGAGGCACAGATACGCAGTATTTT.